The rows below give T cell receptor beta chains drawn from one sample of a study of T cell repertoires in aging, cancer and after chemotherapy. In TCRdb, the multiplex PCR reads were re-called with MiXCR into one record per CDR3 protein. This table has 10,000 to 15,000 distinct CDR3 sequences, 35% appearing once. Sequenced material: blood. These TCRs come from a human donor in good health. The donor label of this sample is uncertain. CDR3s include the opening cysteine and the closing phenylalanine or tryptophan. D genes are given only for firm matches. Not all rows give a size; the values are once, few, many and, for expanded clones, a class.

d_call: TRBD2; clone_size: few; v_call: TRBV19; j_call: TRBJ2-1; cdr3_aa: CASTGGTQVYNEQFF; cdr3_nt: TGTGCCAGTACCGGGGGGACTCAAGTCTACAATGAGCAGTTCTTC
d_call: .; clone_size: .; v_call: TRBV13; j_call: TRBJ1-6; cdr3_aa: CASSELDSYNSPLHF; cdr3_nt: TGTGCCAGCAGCGAGTTGGACAGCTATAATTCACCCCTCCACTTT
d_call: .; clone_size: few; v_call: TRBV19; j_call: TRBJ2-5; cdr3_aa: CASSTTGTRKETQYF; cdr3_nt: TGTGCCAGTAGTACCACCGGGACGCGAAAAGAGACCCAGTACTTC
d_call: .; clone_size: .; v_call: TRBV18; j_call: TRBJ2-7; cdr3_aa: CASSPLSRGRFGFYEQYF; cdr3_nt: TGTGCCAGCTCACCACTATCCAGGGGCCGGTTCGGATTCTACGAGCAGTACTTC
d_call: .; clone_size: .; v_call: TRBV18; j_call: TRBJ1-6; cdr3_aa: CASSPGESPLHF; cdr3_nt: TGTGCCAGCTCACCAGGAGAGTCACCCCTCCACTTT
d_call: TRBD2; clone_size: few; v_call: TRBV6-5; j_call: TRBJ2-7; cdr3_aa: CASSYTSGSSYEQYF; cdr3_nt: TGTGCCAGCAGTTACACTAGCGGGAGCTCCTACGAGCAGTACTTC
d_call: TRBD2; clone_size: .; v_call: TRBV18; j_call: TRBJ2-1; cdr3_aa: CASSPPSGRSTNEQFF; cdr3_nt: TGTGCCAGCTCGCCACCTAGCGGGAGATCCACTAATGAGCAGTTCTTC
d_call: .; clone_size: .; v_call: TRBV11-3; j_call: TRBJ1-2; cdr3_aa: CASSSTRGNYGHTF; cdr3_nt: TGTGCCAGCAGCTCAACCAGGGGAAACTATGGCCACACCTTC
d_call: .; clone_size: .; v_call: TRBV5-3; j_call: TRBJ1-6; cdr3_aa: CARSLAPPYFKSPLHF; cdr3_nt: TGTGCCAGAAGCCTCGCACCACCGTACTTTAAATCACCCCTCCACTTT
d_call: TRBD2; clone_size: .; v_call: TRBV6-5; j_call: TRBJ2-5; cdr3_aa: CASSSLAGAETQYF; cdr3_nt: TGTGCCAGCAGTTCCCTCGCGGGAGCAGAGACCCAGTACTTC
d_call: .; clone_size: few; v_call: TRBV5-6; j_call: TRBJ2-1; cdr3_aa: CASSLGRSYNEQFF; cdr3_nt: TGTGCCAGCAGCTTGGGCAGGTCCTACAATGAGCAGTTCTTC
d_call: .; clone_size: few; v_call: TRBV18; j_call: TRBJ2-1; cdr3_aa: CASSPNMNEQFF; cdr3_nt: TGTGCCAGCTCACCAAACATGAATGAGCAGTTCTTC
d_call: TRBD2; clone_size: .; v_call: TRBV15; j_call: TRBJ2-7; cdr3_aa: CATNRDLRGSGEQYF; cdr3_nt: TGTGCCACCAACAGAGATCTACGCGGGAGTGGGGAGCAGTACTTC
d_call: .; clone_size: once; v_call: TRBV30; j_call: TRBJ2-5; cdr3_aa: CASSMGDMGETQYF; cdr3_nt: TGTGCCAGTAGTATGGGAGATATGGGGGAGACCCAGTACTTC
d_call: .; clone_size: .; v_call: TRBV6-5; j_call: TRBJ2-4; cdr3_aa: CASSEGDSSIQYF; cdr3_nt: TGTGCCAGCAGTGAAGGGGACTCAAGCATTCAGTACTTC
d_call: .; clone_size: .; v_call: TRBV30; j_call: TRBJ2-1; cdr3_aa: CAWSLVGGYEQFF; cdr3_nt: TGTGCCTGGAGCCTCGTGGGCGGATATGAGCAGTTCTTC
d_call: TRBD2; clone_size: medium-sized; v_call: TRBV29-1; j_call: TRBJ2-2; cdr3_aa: CSVGLAGYTGELFF; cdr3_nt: TGCAGCGTGGGGCTAGCGGGCTACACCGGGGAGCTGTTTTTT
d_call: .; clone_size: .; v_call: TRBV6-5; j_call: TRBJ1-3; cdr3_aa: CASSLENTIYF; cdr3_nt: TGTGCCAGCAGTTTGGAAAACACCATATATTTT
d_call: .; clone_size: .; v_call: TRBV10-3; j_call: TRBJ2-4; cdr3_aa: CAISEVAKNIQYF; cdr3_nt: TGTGCCATCAGCGAAGTAGCCAAAAACATTCAGTACTTC
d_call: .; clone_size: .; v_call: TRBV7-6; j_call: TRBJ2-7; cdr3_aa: CASSVVGVASYEQYF; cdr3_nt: TGTGCCAGCAGCGTGGTAGGGGTCGCATCTTACGAGCAGTACTTC
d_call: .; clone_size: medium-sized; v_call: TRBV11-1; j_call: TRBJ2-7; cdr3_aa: CASSRAYEQYF; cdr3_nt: TGTGCCAGCAGCCGGGCCTACGAGCAGTACTTC
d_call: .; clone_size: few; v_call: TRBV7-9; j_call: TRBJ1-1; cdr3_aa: CASSLPGNTEAFF; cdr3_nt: TGTGCCAGCAGCTTGCCGGGGAACACTGAAGCTTTCTTT
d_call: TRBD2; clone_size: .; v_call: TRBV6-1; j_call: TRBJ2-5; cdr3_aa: CASSEKPSGGETQYF; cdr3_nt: TGTGCCAGCAGTGAAAAGCCTAGCGGGGGAGAGACCCAGTACTTC
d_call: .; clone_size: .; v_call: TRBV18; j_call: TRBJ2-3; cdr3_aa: CASSPVGWQGDTQYF; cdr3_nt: TGTGCCAGCTCACCGGTTGGTTGGCAGGGAGATACGCAGTATTTT
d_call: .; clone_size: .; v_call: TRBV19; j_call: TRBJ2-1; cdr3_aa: CASLDGSSYNEQFF; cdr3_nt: TGTGCCAGTTTAGACGGGAGCTCCTACAATGAGCAGTTCTTC
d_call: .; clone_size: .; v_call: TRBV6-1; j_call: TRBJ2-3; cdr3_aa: CASSEAHGSGADTQYF; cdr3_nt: TGTGCCAGCAGTGAAGCTCACGGGAGTGGCGCAGATACGCAGTATTTT
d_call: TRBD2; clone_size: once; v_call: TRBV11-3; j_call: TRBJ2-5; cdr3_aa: CVSTEAGGLQETQYF; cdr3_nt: TGTGTCAGCACGGAAGCGGGGGGCCTACAAGAGACCCAGTACTTC
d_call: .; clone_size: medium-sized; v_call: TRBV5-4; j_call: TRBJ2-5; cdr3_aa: CASSFDRVRETQYF; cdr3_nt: TGTGCCAGCAGCTTCGATCGGGTAAGAGAGACCCAGTACTTC
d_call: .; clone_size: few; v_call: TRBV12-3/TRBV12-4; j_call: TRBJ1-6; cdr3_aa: CASSSGTDAPNSPLHF; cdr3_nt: TGTGCCAGCAGTTCGGGGACGGATGCCCCTAATTCACCCCTCCACTTT
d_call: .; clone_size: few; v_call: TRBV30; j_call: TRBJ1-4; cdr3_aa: CAWRGSGGNEKLFF; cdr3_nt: TGTGCCTGGAGAGGATCAGGTGGTAATGAAAAACTGTTTTTT
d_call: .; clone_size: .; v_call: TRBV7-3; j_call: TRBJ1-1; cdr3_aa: CASSLQFATNTEAFF; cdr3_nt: TGTGCCAGCAGCTTACAATTTGCGACGAACACTGAAGCTTTCTTT
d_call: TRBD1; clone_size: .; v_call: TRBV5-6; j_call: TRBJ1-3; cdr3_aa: CASSLGDRARGNTIYF; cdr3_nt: TGTGCCAGCAGCTTGGGGGACAGGGCGAGAGGAAACACCATATATTTT
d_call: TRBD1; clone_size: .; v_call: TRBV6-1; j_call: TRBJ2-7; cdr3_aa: CASSARDRGLLEQYF; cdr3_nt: TGTGCCAGCAGTGCCCGGGACAGGGGGTTGTTGGAGCAGTACTTC
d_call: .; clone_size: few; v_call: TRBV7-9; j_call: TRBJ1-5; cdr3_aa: CASSLSGNQPQHF; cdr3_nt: TGTGCCAGCAGCTTGAGTGGAAATCAGCCCCAGCATTTT
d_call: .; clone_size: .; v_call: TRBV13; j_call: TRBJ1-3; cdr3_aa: CASSLAGGSGNTIYF; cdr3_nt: TGTGCCAGCAGCCTAGCGGGGGGAAGTGGAAACACCATATATTTT
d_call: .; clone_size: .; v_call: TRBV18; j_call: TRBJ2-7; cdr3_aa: CASSSGQGKSEQYF; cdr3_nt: TGTGCCAGCTCCAGCGGCCAGGGGAAATCCGAGCAGTACTTC
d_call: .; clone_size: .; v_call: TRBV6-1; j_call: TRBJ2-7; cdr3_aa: CASSEAIRTYEQYF; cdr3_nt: TGTGCCAGCAGTGAAGCGATCCGAACCTACGAGCAGTACTTC
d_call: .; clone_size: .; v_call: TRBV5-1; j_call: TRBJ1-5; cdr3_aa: CASSLGPNQPQHF; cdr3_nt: TGCGCCAGCAGCTTGGGCCCCAATCAGCCCCAGCATTTT
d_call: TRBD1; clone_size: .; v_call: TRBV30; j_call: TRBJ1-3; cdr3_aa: CASYRGHFGNTIYF; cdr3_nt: TGTGCCTCATACAGGGGGCATTTCGGAAACACCATATATTTT
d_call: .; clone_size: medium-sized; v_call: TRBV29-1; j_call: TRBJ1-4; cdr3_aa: CSVVPRDVGEKLFF; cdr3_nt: TGCAGCGTGGTACCCCGGGACGTAGGTGAAAAACTGTTTTTT
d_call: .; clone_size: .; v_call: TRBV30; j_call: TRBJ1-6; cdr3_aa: CAWQLNSPLHF; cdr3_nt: TGTGCCTGGCAGTTGAATTCACCCCTCCACTTT
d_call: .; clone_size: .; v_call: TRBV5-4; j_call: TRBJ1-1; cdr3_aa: CASSPIENTEAFF; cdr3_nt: TGTGCCAGCAGCCCTATAGAGAACACTGAAGCTTTCTTT
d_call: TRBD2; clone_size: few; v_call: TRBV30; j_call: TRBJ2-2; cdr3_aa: CAWATSGADTGELFF; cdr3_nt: TGTGCCTGGGCCACTAGCGGGGCCGACACCGGGGAGCTGTTTTTT